These T cell receptor beta chains were read from a single sample in a study of molecular identifiers for immune sequencing clone quantification. Via MiXCR, TCRdb re-called the PCR reads, giving one row per CDR3 protein. In the table there are more than 60,000 distinct CDR3 sequences, less than 20% of which are singletons. The sequencing input was naive CD8+ T cells from blood, with Jurkat cell RNA spiked in. These receptors were collected from a human donor in good health. Some libraries in this study had Jurkat cell RNA spiked in. Both conserved end residues are trimmed from each CDR3. Each record gives: V gene, clone size, D gene, J gene, CDR3 length, CDR3 protein. D genes are given only for firm matches. Each size is once, few, many or a size class.

v_gene: TRBV14
abundance: many
d_gene: TRBD1
j_gene: TRBJ2-2
len: 15
CDR3aa: ASSQVPGGGYTGELF

v_gene: TRBV7-9
abundance: many
d_gene: NA
j_gene: TRBJ2-2
len: 13
CDR3aa: ASSYGGGATGELF

v_gene: TRBV6-1
abundance: many
d_gene: TRBD2
j_gene: TRBJ2-3
len: 13
CDR3aa: ASSEEREGTDTQY

v_gene: TRBV6-1
abundance: many
d_gene: NA
j_gene: TRBJ1-5
len: 12
CDR3aa: ASSEVSGSQPQH

v_gene: TRBV6-2/TRBV6-3
abundance: few
d_gene: NA
j_gene: TRBJ2-1
len: 10
CDR3aa: ASRWGHNEQF

v_gene: TRBV6-2/TRBV6-3
abundance: few
d_gene: NA
j_gene: TRBJ2-7
len: 12
CDR3aa: ASSQSPDSYEQY

v_gene: TRBV7-9
abundance: many
d_gene: NA
j_gene: TRBJ1-1
len: 10
CDR3aa: ASSHIDVGAF

v_gene: TRBV7-9
abundance: many
d_gene: NA
j_gene: TRBJ2-2
len: 10
CDR3aa: ASSRGTGELF

v_gene: TRBV4-1
abundance: many
d_gene: TRBD2
j_gene: TRBJ2-2
len: 17
CDR3aa: ASSQEMALLAGGTGELF

v_gene: TRBV7-9
abundance: many
d_gene: TRBD2
j_gene: TRBJ2-2
len: 16
CDR3aa: ASSLAGSGSLGTGELF

v_gene: TRBV5-6
abundance: many
d_gene: NA
j_gene: TRBJ1-2
len: 13
CDR3aa: ASSPITFETYGYT

v_gene: TRBV12-3/TRBV12-4
abundance: many
d_gene: NA
j_gene: TRBJ2-7
len: 12
CDR3aa: ASSSRDKTYEQY

v_gene: TRBV19
abundance: few
d_gene: TRBD2
j_gene: TRBJ2-1
len: 11
CDR3aa: ASNRLAGDEQF

v_gene: TRBV9
abundance: many
d_gene: TRBD2
j_gene: TRBJ2-1
len: 14
CDR3aa: ASSATSASSYNEQF